Below are 3 T cell receptor beta chains sequenced from a single sample in a study of blood T cell repertoires in COVID-19. The data were produced by immunoSEQ multiplex PCR, yet TCRdb's version contains in-frame clones alone and is incomplete. The repertoire has tens of thousands of clones, approximately 89% of them found once; the top ten carry around 7%. The sample consisted of peripheral blood. The receptors shown here come from a woman aged 80 or over with acute or convalescent COVID-19.

J is TRBJ2-3 and V is TRBV6-4, with D tentatively TRBD2 (6 bases). V lost 10 bases and J lost 6, with 23 bases in between. The CDR3 runs to 15 residues. From germline, CDR1 is MRHNA and CDR2 SNTAGT. The CDR3 loop is CANPPTAGLRDTQYF. CDR3 nucleotide sequence: TGTGCCAACCCGCCTACGGCGGGACTTAGGGATACGCAGTATTTT.

The chain recombines TRBV10-2 with TRBJ2-1; TRBD2 aligns across 8 bases. V was pared by 5 bases and J by 7 bases, with 10 bases of the junction left unmatched. Germline-derived CDR1 and CDR2 are WSHSY and SAAADI. The CDR3 consists of 15 residues. DNA of the CDR3: TGCGCCAGCAGTAAAACTAGCGGAGACGGGAATGAGCAGTTCTTC. It encodes CASSKTSGDGNEQFF.

The rearrangement uses TRBV6-5 and TRBJ2-5; D perhaps matches TRBD1 (5 bases). V was cut by 10 bases and J by 4 bases, with 13 bases left in between. Germline V gene sequence: CDR1 MNHEY, CDR2 SVGAGI. The CDR3 sequence is 12 residues long. The CDR3 coding sequence is TGTGCCATCGACAGTACTGGAGAGACCCAGTACTTC. Its protein product is CAIDSTGETQYF.